This TCR beta chain is drawn from a study of T-cell reconstitution after alpha-beta-depleted transplantation in children (dated by TCRdb to 2016 to 2017). For the wider study: T-cell immune reconstitution after TCRalphabeta/CD19-depleted allogeneic hematopoietic cell transplantation in children was quantitatively tracked in the study by means of TCR repertoire profiling. General study outcomes and caveats: The frequencies of hyperexpanded clones fell over the following months, and after one year, T-cell counts and TCRbeta diversity were mostly attributed to newly produced T cells. In some patients, the high TCRbeta diversity seen at day 60 was put down to recipient T cells and intrathymic progenitors that had survived conditioning. The apparently early alphabetaT-cell count recovery about two months after transplant was reportedly dependent on only several hundred rapidly expanded clones derived from non-depleted graft cells.

For CDR1 and CDR2, the germline V gene lists MNHEY and SVGEGT. The V and J ends are trimmed by 7 bases and 5 bases, leaving 5 bases between them. Taken from cysteine to phenylalanine, the CDR3 has 10 residues. Only the CDR3 portion is preserved as DNA: 30 bases, with reading frame beginning at the first base. This clonotype was observed a handful of times. What this receptor recognizes is not known. No quality values exist for individual bases; no much larger clone is one base distant. The library was prepared using PCR. Sequencing took place on an Illumina HiSeq 2500. TCR library preparation used molecular barcoding, with unique molecular identifiers applied to normalize quantification of the TCRbeta repertoire. TCRdb itself trimmed the public reads at Q25 with fastp, ran MiXCR and retained productive beta chains. All rows with the same CDR3 protein become a single entry with the most common DNA and genes. The sample contains 490,000 or so distinct CDR3 sequences, roughly a tenth of them found a single time. The ten largest account for roughly 2% of the sample.

Reading the label with the study, this specimen's treatment or condition is: allogeneic hematopoietic cell transplantation with graft depleted of TCRalphabeta T cells and CD19 B cells. Transplant recipients were children who received TCRalphabeta/CD19-depleted allogeneic hematopoietic cell grafts. This sequence originates from a child aged 2 to 10 with inherited bone marrow failure, due to receive a stem cell transplant. The sequence is built from TRBV6-2 or TRBV6-3 and TRBJ1-1, with the D gene not clear enough to name. The sequences come from PBMCs, collected before TCRalphabeta/CD19-depleted stem cell transplant. The CDR3 region has the sequence CASISTEAFF. The sequenced DNA: TGTGCCAGCATATCGACTGAAGCTTTCTTT.